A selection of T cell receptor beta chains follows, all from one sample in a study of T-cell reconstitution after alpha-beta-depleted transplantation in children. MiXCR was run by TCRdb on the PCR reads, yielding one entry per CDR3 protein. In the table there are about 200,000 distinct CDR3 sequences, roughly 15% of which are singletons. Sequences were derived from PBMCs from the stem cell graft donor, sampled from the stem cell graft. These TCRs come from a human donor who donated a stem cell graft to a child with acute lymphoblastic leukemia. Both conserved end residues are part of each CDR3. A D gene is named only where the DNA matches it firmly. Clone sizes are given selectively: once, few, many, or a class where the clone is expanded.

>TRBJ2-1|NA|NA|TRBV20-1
CSSRPSSYNEQFF
TGCAGTTCCCGACCTAGCTCCTACAATGAGCAGTTCTTC
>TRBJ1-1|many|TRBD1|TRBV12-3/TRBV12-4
CASSDPGQAIWTEAFF
TGTGCCAGCAGCGATCCGGGACAGGCAATCTGGACTGAAGCTTTCTTT
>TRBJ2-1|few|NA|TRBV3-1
CASSPSTQGRDDEQFF
TGTGCCAGCAGCCCCTCTACTCAGGGTAGAGATGATGAGCAGTTCTTC
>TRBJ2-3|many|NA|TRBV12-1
CASSFRHTQYF
TGTGCCAGCAGCTTTAGGCATACGCAGTATTTT
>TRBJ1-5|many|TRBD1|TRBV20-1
CSARDSDRSGGTNQPQHF
TGCAGTGCTAGAGATTCGGACAGGAGTGGAGGAACCAATCAGCCCCAGCATTTT
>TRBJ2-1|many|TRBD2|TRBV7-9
CASSPGTSGSQVNEQFF
TGTGCCAGCAGCCCGGGGACTAGCGGGAGTCAGGTGAATGAGCAGTTCTTC
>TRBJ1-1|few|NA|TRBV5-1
CASSLYAMNTEAFF
TGCGCCAGCAGCTTGTACGCCATGAACACTGAAGCTTTCTTT
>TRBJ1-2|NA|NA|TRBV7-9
CASSPGPAVGYTF
TGTGCCAGCAGCCCAGGGCCGGCGGTCGGCTACACCTTC
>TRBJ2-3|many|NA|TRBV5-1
CASSLGALTSTDTQYF
TGCGCCAGCAGCCTGGGCGCGCTGACTAGCACAGATACGCAGTATTTT
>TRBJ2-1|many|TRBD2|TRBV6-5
CASSYSGLAGVYNEQFF
TGTGCCAGCAGTTACTCGGGGCTAGCGGGAGTCTACAATGAGCAGTTCTTC
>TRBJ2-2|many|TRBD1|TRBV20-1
CSAMDRVTGELFF
TGCAGTGCTATGGACAGGGTCACCGGGGAGCTGTTTTTT
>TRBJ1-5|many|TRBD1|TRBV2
CASRDRQGFQPQHF
TGTGCCAGCAGAGATCGACAGGGCTTTCAGCCCCAGCATTTT
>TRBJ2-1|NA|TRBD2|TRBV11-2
CASSDLLAGRRNEQFF
TGTGCCAGCAGCGACCTACTAGCGGGAAGGCGGAATGAGCAGTTCTTC
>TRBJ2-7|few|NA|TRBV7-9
CASSQPQGGSYEQYF
TGTGCCAGCAGCCAACCACAGGGAGGCTCCTACGAGCAGTACTTC